The 26 T cell receptor beta chains given below trace back to one sample, sequenced in a study of long-term antiretroviral therapy in people with HIV. Version v3.0 of the immunoSEQ assay was performed at survey level. Data came from immunoSEQ multiplex PCR; TCRdb stores just in-frame clones and leaves some out. The data show 20,000 to 25,000 clones, 70% to 85% seen once. The source material was unsorted PBMCs, sampled 1.2 years after starting antiretroviral therapy. The receptor source for this set is a woman aged 40-49 years with HIV.

V is TRBV29-1 and J is TRBJ2-7; possibly TRBD1 or TRBD2 for D (5 bases each). This CDR3 is 11 amino acids long. V was clipped by 6 bases and J by 4 bases, with 10 bases between them. CDR1 SQVTM and CDR2 ANQGSEA come from the germline V gene. CDR3 residues: CSVRGIYEQYF. CDR3 nucleotides: TGCAGCGTGAGGGGCATTTACGAGCAGTACTTC.

In its sample, this clone was seen once. V usage is TRBV6-5 and J usage is TRBJ2-1; possibly TRBD1 or TRBD2 for D (5 bases each). CDR1 is MNHEY and CDR2 is SVGAGI in the germline V gene. The CDR3 loop spans 14 amino acids. With 7 bases removed from V and 4 bases from J, the gap between germline ends came to 14 bases. The CDR3 loop is CASKVDRGYNEQFF. CDR3 DNA: TGTGCCAGCAAAGTCGACAGAGGGTACAATGAGCAGTTCTTC.

A note on this clone: An end of the junction differs from the germline gene, which may be a read error. The CDR3, as DNA: TGTGCCAGCAGTGCGAATAACTACAGTGAGCAGTTCTTC. Amino acid sequence: CASSANNYSEQFF. V usage is TRBV2 and J usage is TRBJ2-1; no clear D. CDR1 is SNHLY and CDR2 is FYNNEI in the germline V gene. This CDR3 contains 13 residues.

This chain links TRBV5-6 with TRBJ1-6; D might be TRBD1 (6 bases). Germline CDR1 and CDR2: SGHDT and YYEEEE. Deletions cut 0 bases from V and 7 bases from J, with 17 bases between. This CDR3 is 17 amino acids long. The CDR3 protein is CASSLGPVGARNSPLHF. DNA for the CDR3: TGTGCCAGCAGCTTGGGGCCCGTGGGGGCGCGGAATTCACCCCTCCACTTT. Full variable domain (remainder filled in from reference TRBV5-6 and TRBJ1-6): DAGVTQSPTHLIKTRGQQVTLRCSPKSGHDTVSWYQQALGQGPQFIFQYYEEEERQRGNFPDRFSGHQFPNYSSELNVNALLLGDSALYLCASSLGPVGARNSPLHFGNGTRLTVT.

In this sample, this clone turned up once. The V gene is TRBV5-1, the J gene TRBJ1-2, with D perhaps matching TRBD1 (5 bases). The germline V gene has CDR1 SGHRS and CDR2 YFSETQ. The CDR3 sequence is 13 residues long. V was shortened by 4 bases and J by 2 bases, with 9 bases between the two germline ends. This CDR3 reads CASSPDTNYGYTF. The DNA of the CDR3 is TGCGCCAGCAGCCCGGACACGAACTATGGCTACACCTTC.

This chain uses TRBV5-5 with TRBJ2-7, with 8 bases matching TRBD1. The CDR3 is 17 amino acids. CDR1 is SGHKS and CDR2 is YYEKEE in the germline V gene (reference sequence). With 4 bases clipped from V and 7 bases from J, the junction kept 19 bases outside the gene matches. CDR3 region: CASSRSMSGGEVREQYF. CDR3 in DNA: TGTGCCAGCAGCCGATCCATGTCAGGGGGCGAAGTCCGGGAGCAGTACTTC.

The V gene is TRBV7-5, the J gene TRBJ2-2; no check of the table's D call, TRBD1, against the DNA was made. TRBV7-5 is a listed pseudogene. The CDR3 covers 16 residues. For the CDR3, the DNA is TGTGCCAGAAGCCCGGTTCCCGACAGATTCACCGGGGAGCTGTTTTTT. The encoded protein is CARSPVPDRFTGELFF.

This clone was counted between two and nine times. The rearrangement uses TRBV7-9 and TRBJ1-2, with a possible D match to TRBD1 (5 bases). Germline CDR1 is SEHNR and CDR2 is FQNEAQ (reference sequence). The CDR3 extends over 16 amino acids. Trimming removed 2 bases from V and 2 bases from J, with 15 bases in between. CDR3 DNA: TGTGCCAGCAGCTTATGGGGGACTCCCGGAAACTATGGCTACACCTTC. This translates into CASSLWGTPGNYGYTF.

The chain carries TRBV19 and TRBJ1-1; D ambiguous. Trimming removed 7 bases at V and 3 bases at J, with 12 bases between. CDR1 and CDR2 (germline): LNHDA, SQIVND (reference sequence). The CDR3 length is 13 residues. The CDR3 spells CASNPRLDTEAFF. The DNA for the CDR3 is TGTGCCAGTAATCCGAGGCTGGACACTGAAGCTTTCTTT.

This clone has just one count. The rearrangement uses TRBV2 and TRBJ2-1; unclear D gene. V was cut by 4 bases and J by 0 bases, with 10 bases left in between. CDR1 and CDR2 from the germline V gene are SNHLY and FYNNEI. The CDR3 totals 15 residues. CDR3 coding DNA: TGTGCCAGCAGTGGACTTACTAACTCCTACAATGAGCAGTTCTTC. This encodes CASSGLTNSYNEQFF.

The V gene is TRBV15, the J gene TRBJ2-7; D is unresolved. Germline V gene data show CDR1 as LNHNV and CDR2 as YYDKDF (reference sequence). Trimming left V 0 bases short and J 1 base short, with 19 bases between. The length of the CDR3 is 18 residues. CDR3 protein: CATSRERISTVISYEQYF. CDR3 DNA sequence: TGTGCCACCAGCAGAGAAAGGATCTCAACAGTGATATCCTACGAGCAGTACTTC.

The rearrangement joins TRBV5-1 to TRBJ2-6; 7 bases map to TRBD1. The CDR3 covers 16 residues. Trimming took 4 bases from V and 2 from J; bases not matched to a gene: 6. The germline gives CDR1 SGHRS, CDR2 YFSETQ. This CDR3 reads CASSLATGAGANVLTF. CDR3 nucleotides: TGCGCCAGCAGCCTGGCCACAGGGGCTGGGGCCAACGTCCTGACTTTC. The variable domain in full, with the rest retrieved from reference TRBV5-1 and TRBJ2-6, is KAGVTQTPRYLIKTRGQQVTLSCSPISGHRSVSWYQQTPGQGLQFLFEYFSETQRNKGNFPGRFSGRQFSNSRSEMNVSTLELGDSALYLCASSLATGAGANVLTFGAGSRLTVL.

The chain combines TRBV7-9 with TRBJ2-1; a weak D match, TRBD1 (6 bases). V lost 1 base and J lost 10, with 20 bases in between. Germline V gene data show CDR1 as SEHNR and CDR2 as FQNEAQ (reference sequence). The CDR3 contains 16 residues. DNA for the CDR3: TGTGCCAGCAGCTTAGGTGGGTCAGGGGCGCGAGGGGAGCAGTTCTTC. It specifies CASSLGGSGARGEQFF.

V gene TRBV7-9 combines with J gene TRBJ1-1; 7 bases fit TRBD1. CDR1 and CDR2 (germline): SEHNR, FQNEAQ (reference sequence). The CDR3 is made up of 15 amino acids. With V trimmed by 5 bases and J by 7 bases, 13 bases remained unmatched. The CDR3 loop is CASSPLGRAGGEAFF. CDR3 in DNA: TGTGCCAGCAGCCCCCTAGGTCGGGCAGGGGGTGAAGCTTTCTTT.

This rearrangement joins TRBV18 to TRBJ1-6; D unclear. CDR3 length: 15 residues. The ends were cut back, 2 bases at V and 7 bases at J, with 12 bases in the middle. CDR1 and CDR2 from the germline V gene are KGHSH and LQKENI. CDR3 residues: CASSPGHLPNSPLHF. For the CDR3, the DNA is TGTGCCAGCTCACCAGGTCATCTCCCCAATTCACCCCTCCACTTT.

The chain links TRBV2 to TRBJ2-2, with 11 bases lining up with TRBD2. The J segment lost 1 base and the V segment lost 6 bases, leaving 1 base of the junction unmatched. The CDR3 has 15 residues. Per the germline V gene, CDR1 is SNHLY and CDR2 is FYNNEI. Written as DNA, the CDR3 is TGTGCCAGCAGACTAGCGGGGGTGAACACCGGGGAGCTGTTTTTT. Protein sequence: CASRLAGVNTGELFF. The variable domain in full, completed from reference TRBV2 and TRBJ2-2, reads EPEVTQTPSHQVTQMGQEVILRCVPISNHLYFYWYRQILGQKVEFLVSFYNNEISEKSEIFDDQFSVERPDGSNFTLKIRSTKLEDSAMYFCASRLAGVNTGELFFGEGSRLTVL.

The rearrangement joins TRBV7-9 to TRBJ1-1; tentative D call: TRBD1 (5 bases). V was shortened by 0 bases and J by 3 bases, with 17 bases between the two germline ends. From germline, CDR1 is SEHNR and CDR2 FQNEAQ (reference sequence). The CDR3 is 17 residues long. The CDR3 DNA is TGTGCCAGCAGCTTAGCGGCGACAGCAGTCGGGGACACTGAAGCTTTCTTT. Its protein is CASSLAATAVGDTEAFF.

CDR3 amino acids: CASSPGQGFTDTQYF. The CDR3 bases are TGTGCCAGTAGTCCCGGACAGGGGTTCACAGATACGCAGTATTTT. This sequence joins TRBV19 and TRBJ2-3; 9 positions agree with TRBD1. Looked up from germline, CDR1 is LNHDA and CDR2 is SQIVND (reference sequence). With 5 bases clipped from V and 2 bases from J, the junction kept 5 bases outside the gene matches. The CDR3 totals 15 residues. Filled out from reference TRBV19 and TRBJ2-3, the complete variable domain reads DGGITQSPKYLFRKEGQNVTLSCEQNLNHDAMYWYRQDPGQGLRLIYYSQIVNDFQKGDIAEGYSVSREKKESFPLTVTSAQKNPTAFYLCASSPGQGFTDTQYFGPGTRLTVL.

The rearrangement uses TRBV5-8 and TRBJ1-1; 12 bases agree with TRBD1. With V trimmed by 4 bases and J by 3 bases, 10 bases remained unmatched. The CDR3 has 17 amino acids. CDR1 and CDR2 from the germline V gene are SGHTS and YDEGEE. The CDR3 region has the DNA TGTGCCAGCAGCCCCGGGACAGGGGGCTGGGTTGACACTGAAGCTTTCTTT. Translated: CASSPGTGGWVDTEAFF.

The chain recombines TRBV27 with TRBJ1-5, with D hard to call. From germline, CDR1 is MNHEY and CDR2 SMNVEV (reference sequence). Trimming took 2 bases from V and 4 from J, leaving 6 bases between them. The CDR3 consists of 13 residues. CDR3 sequence (DNA): TGTGCCAGCAGTTTAACACAGAATCAGCCCCAGCATTTT. Amino acids: CASSLTQNQPQHF.

The chain is built from TRBV11-2 and TRBJ2-7; D might be TRBD2 (6 bases). The CDR3 totals 15 residues. Trimming took off 1 base at V and 6 bases at J, with 16 bases between the two ends. CDR1 is SGHAT, CDR2 FQNNGV, per germline. The CDR3 coding sequence is TGTGCCAGCAGCTTAGGGTACGGGGGTTCGGGCGAGCAGTACTTC. Translation gives CASSLGYGGSGEQYF.

The rearrangement joins TRBV18 to TRBJ1-1; D possibly corresponds to TRBD1 (5 bases). CDR3 length: 13 amino acids. Germline CDR1 and CDR2: KGHSH and LQKENI. Trimming left V 4 bases short and J 0 bases short, with 6 bases between. CDR3 in DNA: TGTGCCAGCTCACGGGGACTGAACACTGAAGCTTTCTTT. Translation gives CASSRGLNTEAFF.

This clone was picked up one time. The rearrangement uses TRBV7-6 and TRBJ2-2; 14 bases are a match to TRBD2. Unmatched junction bases numbered 4, after V lost 4 bases and J lost 0 bases. The CDR3 contains 18 residues. Germline CDR1 and CDR2: SGHVS and FNYEAQ. In DNA form, the CDR3 reads TGTGCCAGCAGCTCAGGGACTAGCGGGAGAGCGAACACCGGGGAGCTGTTTTTT. Protein: CASSSGTSGRANTGELFF.

The chain uses TRBV5-1 and TRBJ2-5, with TRBD1 as a possible D gene (7 bases). There are 15 residues in the CDR3. The V end was cut by 2 bases, the J end by 12 bases, with 23 bases between. The germline V gene has CDR1 SGHRS and CDR2 YFSETQ. The CDR3 loop reads CASSLGGDFPRGEYF. CDR3 in DNA: TGCGCCAGCAGCTTAGGGGGCGACTTCCCCAGGGGGGAGTACTTC.

V and J are TRBV27 and TRBJ2-3; D could derive from TRBD1 or TRBD2 (5 bases each). The CDR3 contains 16 residues. V gave up 5 bases and J gave up 2 bases, with 17 bases separating them. Germline-derived CDR1 and CDR2 are MNHEY and SMNVEV (reference sequence). Written as DNA, the CDR3 is TGTGCCAGCAGTCTACGGGGACCCGTGAACACAGATACGCAGTATTTT. Translated, it gives CASSLRGPVNTDTQYF.

The chain's CDR3 is CSVEALDRGGEKLFF. The CDR3 DNA follows: TGCAGCGTTGAAGCCTTGGACAGGGGTGGCGAAAAACTGTTTTTT. The chain has TRBV29-1 and TRBJ1-4; the match to TRBD1 covers 9 bases. The V gene's germline CDR1 is SQVTM and CDR2 ANQGSEA. The ends lost 1 base at V and 8 bases at J; junction bases unmatched: 8. This CDR3 has 15 amino acids.